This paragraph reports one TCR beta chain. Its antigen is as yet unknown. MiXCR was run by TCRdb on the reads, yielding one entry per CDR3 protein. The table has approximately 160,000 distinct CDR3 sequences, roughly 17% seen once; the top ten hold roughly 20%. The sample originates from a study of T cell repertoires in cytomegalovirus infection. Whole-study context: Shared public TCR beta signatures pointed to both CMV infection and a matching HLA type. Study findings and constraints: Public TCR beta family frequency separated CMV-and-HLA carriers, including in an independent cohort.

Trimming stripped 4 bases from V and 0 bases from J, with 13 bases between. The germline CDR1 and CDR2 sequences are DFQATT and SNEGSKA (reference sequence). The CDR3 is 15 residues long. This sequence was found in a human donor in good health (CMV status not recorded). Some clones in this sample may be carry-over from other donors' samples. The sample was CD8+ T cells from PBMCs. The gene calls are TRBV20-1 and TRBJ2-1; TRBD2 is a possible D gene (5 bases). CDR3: CSAISGVTSYNEQFF. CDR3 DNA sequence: TGCAGTGCTATTTCCGGGGTGACCTCCTACAATGAGCAGTTCTTC.